A selection of T cell receptor beta chains follows, all from one sample in a study of blood T cell repertoires in COVID-19. Data came from immunoSEQ multiplex PCR; TCRdb stores just in-frame clones and leaves some out. The sample lists some 210,000 clones, approximately 91% occurring once. The sequenced sample was peripheral blood. These receptors came from a man aged 60 to 69 who had recovered from COVID-19. The conserved cysteine and the conserved F or W are not part of the CDR3 here. A D gene is named only where the DNA matches it firmly.

NA	TRBJ1-5	TRBV28	ASSLYTGHNQPQH
TRBD1	TRBJ2-5	TRBV24-1	ATSDSTGDQETQY
NA	TRBJ2-7	TRBV7-3	AQPGDSSYEQY
NA	TRBJ1-6	TRBV2	ASSADRSDSPLH
NA	TRBJ2-7	TRBV20-1	SASRAGSSYEQY
TRBD2	TRBJ2-1	TRBV27	ASSQLRGLAGAGEQF
NA	TRBJ2-4	TRBV4-1	ASSQELGRQAKNIQY
NA	TRBJ2-5	TRBV7-9	ASRRNGQQETQY
NA	TRBJ1-1	TRBV7-9	ASSLEGGITEAF
NA	TRBJ2-3	TRBV24-1	ATSPQGITDTQY
TRBD1	TRBJ1-2	TRBV5-1	ASSSRQGGYGYT
NA	TRBJ2-2	TRBV24-1	ATKGGKGNTGELF
TRBD1	TRBJ2-1	TRBV19	ASSTWTGASYNEQF
TRBD2	TRBJ2-5	TRBV3-1/TRBV3-2	ASSPSGGRGETQY
TRBD1	TRBJ2-7	TRBV7-9	ASSPRGSYEQY
TRBD1	TRBJ2-7	TRBV3-1/TRBV3-2	ASSQLTGAPGYEQY
NA	TRBJ2-2	TRBV2	ASSPTHTGELF